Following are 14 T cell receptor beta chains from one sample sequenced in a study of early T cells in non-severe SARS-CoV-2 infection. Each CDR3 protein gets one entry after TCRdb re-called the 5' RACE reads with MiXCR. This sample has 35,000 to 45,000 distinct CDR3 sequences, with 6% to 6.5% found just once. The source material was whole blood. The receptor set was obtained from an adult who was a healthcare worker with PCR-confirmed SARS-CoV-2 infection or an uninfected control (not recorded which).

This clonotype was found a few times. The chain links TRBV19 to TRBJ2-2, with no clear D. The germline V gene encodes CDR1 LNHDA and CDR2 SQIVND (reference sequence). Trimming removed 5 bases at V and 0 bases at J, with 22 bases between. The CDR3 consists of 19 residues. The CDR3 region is CASSAIPLLSTTNTGELFF. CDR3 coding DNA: TGTGCCAGTAGTGCCATACCCCTCCTCTCTACGACGAACACCGGGGAGCTGTTTTTT.

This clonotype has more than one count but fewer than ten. This chain's CDR3 is CSARGPAGSYTGVYEQYF. The DNA for the CDR3 is TGCAGTGCTAGAGGCCCAGCGGGGTCCTACACCGGGGTCTACGAGCAGTACTTC. The V call is TRBV20-1, the J call TRBJ2-7; 7 bases are a match to TRBD2. The CDR3 is 18 amino acids. Per the germline V gene, CDR1 is DFQATT and CDR2 is SNEGSKA (reference sequence). V gave up 1 base and J gave up 3 bases; unmatched junction bases: 18.

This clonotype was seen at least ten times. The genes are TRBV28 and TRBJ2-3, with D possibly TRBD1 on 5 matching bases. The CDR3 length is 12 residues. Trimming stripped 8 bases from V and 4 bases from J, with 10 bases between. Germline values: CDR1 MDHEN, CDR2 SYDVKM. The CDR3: CASGQQADTQYF. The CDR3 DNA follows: TGTGCCAGCGGGCAACAGGCAGATACGCAGTATTTT. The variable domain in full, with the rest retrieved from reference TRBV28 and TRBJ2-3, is DVKVTQSSRYLVKRTGEKVFLECVQDMDHENMFWYRQDPGLGLRLIYFSYDVKMKEKGDIPEGYSVSREKKERFSLILESASTNQTSMYLCASGQQADTQYFGPGTRLTVL.

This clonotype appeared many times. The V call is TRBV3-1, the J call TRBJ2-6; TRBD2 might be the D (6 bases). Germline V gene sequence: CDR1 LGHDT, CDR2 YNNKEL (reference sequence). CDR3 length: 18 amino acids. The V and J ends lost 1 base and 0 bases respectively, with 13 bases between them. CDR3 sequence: CASSQGAEGHSGANVLTF. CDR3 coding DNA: TGTGCCAGCAGCCAAGGGGCGGAGGGGCACTCTGGGGCCAACGTCCTGACTTTC.

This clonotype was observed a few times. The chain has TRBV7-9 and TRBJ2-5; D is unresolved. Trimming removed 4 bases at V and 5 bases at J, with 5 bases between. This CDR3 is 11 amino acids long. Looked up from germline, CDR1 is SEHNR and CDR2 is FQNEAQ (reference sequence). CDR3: CASSSYETQYF. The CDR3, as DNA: TGTGCCAGCAGCTCCTACGAGACCCAGTACTTC. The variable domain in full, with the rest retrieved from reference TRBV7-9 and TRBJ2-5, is DTGVSQNPRHKITKRGQNVTFRCDPISEHNRLYWYRQTLGQGPEFLTYFQNEAQLEKSRLLSDRFSAERPKGSFSTLEIQRTEQGDSAMYLCASSSYETQYFGPGTRLLVL.

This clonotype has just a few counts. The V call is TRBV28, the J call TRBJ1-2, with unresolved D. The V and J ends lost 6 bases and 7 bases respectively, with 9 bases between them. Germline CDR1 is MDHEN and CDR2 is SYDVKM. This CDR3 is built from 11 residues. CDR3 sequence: CASSPPPGYTF. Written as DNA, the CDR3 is TGTGCCAGCAGCCCACCCCCTGGCTACACCTTC.

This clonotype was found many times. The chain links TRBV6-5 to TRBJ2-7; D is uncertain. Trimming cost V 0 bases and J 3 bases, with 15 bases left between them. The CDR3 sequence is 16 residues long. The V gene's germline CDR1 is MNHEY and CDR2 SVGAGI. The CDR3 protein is CASSYSSQHLLYEQYF. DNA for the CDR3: TGTGCCAGCAGTTACTCGTCACAGCATCTCCTCTACGAGCAGTACTTC.

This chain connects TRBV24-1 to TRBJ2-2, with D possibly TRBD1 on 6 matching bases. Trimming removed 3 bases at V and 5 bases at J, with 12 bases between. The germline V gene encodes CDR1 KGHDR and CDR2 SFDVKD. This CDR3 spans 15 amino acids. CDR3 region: CATSDPYRETGELFF. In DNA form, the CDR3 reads TGTGCCACCAGTGATCCCTACAGGGAGACCGGGGAGCTGTTTTTT.

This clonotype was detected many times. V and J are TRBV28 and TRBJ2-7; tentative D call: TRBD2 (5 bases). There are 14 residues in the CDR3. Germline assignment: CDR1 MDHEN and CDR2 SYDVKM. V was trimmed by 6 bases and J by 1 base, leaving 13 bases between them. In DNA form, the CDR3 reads TGTGCCAGCAGAAAGAGGAGAGGGTCCTACGAGCAGTACTTC. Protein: CASRKRRGSYEQYF.

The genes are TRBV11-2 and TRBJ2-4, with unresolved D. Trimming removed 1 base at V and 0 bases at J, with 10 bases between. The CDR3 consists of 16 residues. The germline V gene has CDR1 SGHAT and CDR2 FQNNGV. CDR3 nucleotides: TGTGCCAGCAGCTTAGGACGGAACCTAGCCAAAAACATTCAGTACTTC. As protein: CASSLGRNLAKNIQYF. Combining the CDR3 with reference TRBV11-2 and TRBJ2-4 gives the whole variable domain EAGVAQSPRYKIIEKRQSVAFWCNPISGHATLYWYQQILGQGPKLLIQFQNNGVVDDSQLPKDRFSAERLKGVDSTLKIQPAKLEDSAVYLCASSLGRNLAKNIQYFGAGTRLSVL.

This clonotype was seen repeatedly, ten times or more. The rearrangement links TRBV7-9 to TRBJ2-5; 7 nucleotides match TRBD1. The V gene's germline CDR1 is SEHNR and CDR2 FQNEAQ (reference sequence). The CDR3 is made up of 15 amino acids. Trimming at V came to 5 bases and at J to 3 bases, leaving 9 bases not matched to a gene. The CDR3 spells CASSPLTGPEETQYF. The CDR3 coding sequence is TGTGCCAGCAGCCCCCTGACAGGGCCCGAAGAGACCCAGTACTTC.

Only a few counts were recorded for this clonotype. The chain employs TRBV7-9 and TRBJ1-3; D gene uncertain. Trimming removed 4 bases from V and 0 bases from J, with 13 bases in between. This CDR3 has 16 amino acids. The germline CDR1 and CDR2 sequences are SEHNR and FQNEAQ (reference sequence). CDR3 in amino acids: CASSSVRADSGNTIYF. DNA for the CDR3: TGTGCCAGCAGCTCCGTACGGGCGGACTCTGGAAACACCATATATTTT.

CDR3 sequence reads: CASSPRGEITDTQYF. DNA of the CDR3: TGTGCCAGCAGTCCCCGAGGGGAGATCACAGATACGCAGTATTTT. The chain carries TRBV27 and TRBJ2-3; D tentatively fits TRBD1 or TRBD2 (5 bases each). Deletions cut 5 bases from V and 2 bases from J, with 14 bases between. CDR1 is MNHEY and CDR2 is SMNVEV in the germline V gene (reference sequence). CDR3 length: 15 amino acids.

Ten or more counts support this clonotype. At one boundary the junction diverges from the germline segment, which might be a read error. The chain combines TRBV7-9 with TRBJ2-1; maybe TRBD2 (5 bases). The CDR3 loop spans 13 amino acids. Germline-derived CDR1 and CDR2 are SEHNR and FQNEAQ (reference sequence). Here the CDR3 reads CASSLGSWYEQFF. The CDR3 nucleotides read TGTGCCAGCAGTTTAGGGAGTTGGTATGAGCAGTTCTTC.